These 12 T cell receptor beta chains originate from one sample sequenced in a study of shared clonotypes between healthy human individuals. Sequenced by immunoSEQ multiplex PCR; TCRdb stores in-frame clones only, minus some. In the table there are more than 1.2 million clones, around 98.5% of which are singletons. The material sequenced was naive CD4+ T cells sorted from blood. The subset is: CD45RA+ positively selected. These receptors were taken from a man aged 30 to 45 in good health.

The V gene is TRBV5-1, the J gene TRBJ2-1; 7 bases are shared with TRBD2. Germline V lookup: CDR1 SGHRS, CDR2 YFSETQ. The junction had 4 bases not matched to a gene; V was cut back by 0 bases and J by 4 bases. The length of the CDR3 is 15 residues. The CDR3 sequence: CASSLASRGYNEQFF. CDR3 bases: TGCGCCAGCAGCTTGGCATCGCGGGGGTACAATGAGCAGTTCTTC.

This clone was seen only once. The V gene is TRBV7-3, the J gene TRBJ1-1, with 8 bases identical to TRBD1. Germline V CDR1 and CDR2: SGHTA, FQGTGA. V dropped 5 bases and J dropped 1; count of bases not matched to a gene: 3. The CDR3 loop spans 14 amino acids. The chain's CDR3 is CASSDTGGNTEAFF. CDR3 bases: TGTGCCAGCAGCGATACAGGGGGGAACACTGAAGCTTTCTTT.

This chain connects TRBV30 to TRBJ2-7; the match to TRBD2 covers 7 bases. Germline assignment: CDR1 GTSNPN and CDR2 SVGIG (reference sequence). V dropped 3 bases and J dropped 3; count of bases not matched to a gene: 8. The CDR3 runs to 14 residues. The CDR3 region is CAWRRGRAVYEQYF. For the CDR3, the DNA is TGTGCCTGGAGACGGGGGAGGGCCGTCTACGAGCAGTACTTC.

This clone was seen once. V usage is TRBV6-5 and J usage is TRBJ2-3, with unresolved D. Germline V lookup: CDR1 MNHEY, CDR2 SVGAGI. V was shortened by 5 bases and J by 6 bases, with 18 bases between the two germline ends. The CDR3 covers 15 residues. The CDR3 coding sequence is TGTGCCAGCAGTACCCGGACCCTCCAGCTGGATACGCAGTATTTT. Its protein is CASSTRTLQLDTQYF.

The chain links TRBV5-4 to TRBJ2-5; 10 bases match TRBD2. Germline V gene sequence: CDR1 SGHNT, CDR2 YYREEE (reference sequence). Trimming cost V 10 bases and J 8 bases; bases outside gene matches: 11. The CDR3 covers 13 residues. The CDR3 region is CASTSGREGTQYF. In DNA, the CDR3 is TGTGCCTCGACAAGCGGGAGGGAAGGTACCCAGTACTTC.

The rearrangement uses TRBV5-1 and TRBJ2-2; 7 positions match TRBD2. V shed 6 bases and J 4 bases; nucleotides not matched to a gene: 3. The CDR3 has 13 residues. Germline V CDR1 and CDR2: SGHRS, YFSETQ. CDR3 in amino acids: CASNPGGTGELFF. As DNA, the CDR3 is TGCGCCAGCAATCCGGGAGGCACCGGGGAGCTGTTTTTT.

In DNA, the CDR3 is TGTGCCAGCTCACCACTTGGCGCGGCAGATACGCAGTATTTT. Protein: CASSPLGAADTQYF. The chain joins TRBV18 to TRBJ2-3; D gene ambiguous. V was trimmed by 1 base and J by 4 bases, leaving 9 bases between them. The CDR3 spans 14 residues. The germline CDR1 and CDR2 sequences are KGHSH and LQKENI.

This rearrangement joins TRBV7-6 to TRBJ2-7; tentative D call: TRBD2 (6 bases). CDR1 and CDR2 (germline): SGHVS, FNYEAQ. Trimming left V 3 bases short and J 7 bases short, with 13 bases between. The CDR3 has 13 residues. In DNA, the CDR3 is TGTGCCAGCAGCTTTGGTGGGGCGGGGGAGCAGTACTTC. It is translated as CASSFGGAGEQYF.

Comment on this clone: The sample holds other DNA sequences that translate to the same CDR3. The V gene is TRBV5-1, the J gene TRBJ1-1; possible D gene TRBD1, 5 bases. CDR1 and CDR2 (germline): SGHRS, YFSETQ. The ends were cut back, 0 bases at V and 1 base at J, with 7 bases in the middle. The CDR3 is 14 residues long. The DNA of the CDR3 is TGCGCCAGCAGCTTGGTTCAGGGGAACACTGAAGCTTTCTTT. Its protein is CASSLVQGNTEAFF.

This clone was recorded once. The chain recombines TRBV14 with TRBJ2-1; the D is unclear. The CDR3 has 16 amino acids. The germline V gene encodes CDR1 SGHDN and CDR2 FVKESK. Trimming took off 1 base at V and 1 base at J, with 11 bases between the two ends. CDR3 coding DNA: TGTGCCAGCAGCCAAGGGACGGAACCGTCCTACAATGAGCAGTTCTTC. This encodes CASSQGTEPSYNEQFF.

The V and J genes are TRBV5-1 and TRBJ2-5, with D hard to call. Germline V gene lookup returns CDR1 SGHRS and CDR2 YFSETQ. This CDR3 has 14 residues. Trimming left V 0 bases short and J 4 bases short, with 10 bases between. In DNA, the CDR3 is TGCGCCAGCAGCTTGGGTTGGGTCGGAGAGACCCAGTACTTC. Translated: CASSLGWVGETQYF.

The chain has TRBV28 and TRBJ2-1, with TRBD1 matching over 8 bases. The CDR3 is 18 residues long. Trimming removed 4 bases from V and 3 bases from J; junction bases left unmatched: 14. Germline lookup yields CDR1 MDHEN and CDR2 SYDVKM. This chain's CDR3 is CASSSGGWRPSRYNEQFF. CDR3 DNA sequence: TGTGCCAGCAGTTCAGGGGGCTGGCGGCCGAGTCGCTACAATGAGCAGTTCTTC.